This T cell receptor beta chain appears in the sequencing data of a study of glioma-infiltrating T cells after dendritic cell vaccination. The study's findings and limits: TCR clonality showed no direct relationship with survival.

Comment on this clone: No antigen is known for it.

Trimming cost V 1 base and J 3 bases; bases outside gene matches: 9. The germline CDR1 and CDR2 sequences are LNHDA and SQIVND (reference sequence). The CDR3 contains 16 residues. Patients had residual fresh-frozen tumor tissue and more than two years of survival data. Repertoires were generated with immunoSEQ multiplex PCR, while TCRdb's copy carries only in-frame clones and drops some. The sample lists around 62,000 clones, around 86% occurring once. This TCR was recovered from a human donor with glioblastoma. The chain employs TRBV19 and TRBJ2-7, with 7 bases lining up with TRBD1. This material consisted of blood, taken before dendritic cell vaccination. CDR3 nucleotide sequence: TGTGCCAGTAGTATAGGTCGGAGACAGGGTGGCTACGAGCAGTACTTC. As protein: CASSIGRRQGGYEQYF.